This T cell receptor beta chain emerged from a study of memory CD4+ T cells and cytomegalovirus serostatus. In the case of this clone: Its antigen is not known.

The sort gate was single viable CD3+CD4+CD8-CD45RO+ cells for memory CD4+ T cells. The V and J ends lost 3 bases and 8 bases respectively, with 11 bases between them. The length of the CDR3 is 13 residues. Per germline, CDR1 MNHNS and CDR2 SASEGT. Clones were sequenced by immunoSEQ multiplex PCR, and TCRdb holds only the in-frame ones, with some missing. The table shows about 82,000 clones, with over 80% occurring only once. Study-wide results and limits: The CMV-associated TCR signature appears largely within the CD4+ memory repertoire.

The sequenced material came from memory CD4+ T cells from blood. The chain is built from TRBV6-1 and TRBJ1-5; no firm D call. This clonotype was sampled from an adult in good health and CMV-seronegative. The CDR3 is CASSETLRKPQHF. The CDR3 DNA is TGTGCCAGCAGTGAGACCCTAAGAAAGCCCCAGCATTTT.